The following is a T cell receptor (beta chain) sequence with its context. TCR beta CDR3 region amplification was performed from RNA transcripts. The TCR CDR3 first-round RT-PCR relied on the HTBI primer set. TCRdb redid the calling of the multiplex PCR reads with MiXCR, one entry per CDR3 protein. This sample has 250,000 to 300,000 distinct CDR3 sequences; roughly 19% occur once, and the top ten carry less than 40%. The V and J ends lost 0 bases and 0 bases respectively, with 4 bases between them. The germline gives CDR1 SGDLS, CDR2 YYNGEE. This CDR3 comprises 13 residues. This entry comes from a study of T cells in Graves' hyperthyroidism and ophthalmopathy.

The receptor's source is a man aged 45-65 years with Graves' ophthalmopathy. V and J are TRBV9 and TRBJ2-7; D is uncertain. Sequences were obtained from blood. CDR3 residues: CASSVAGSYEQYF. The CDR3 DNA is TGTGCCAGCAGCGTAGCGGGCTCCTACGAGCAGTACTTC.